These T cell receptor beta chains were read from a single sample in a study of cytomegalovirus exposure and HLA in healthy donors. This table comes from immunoSEQ multiplex PCR, and its TCRdb copy is limited to in-frame clones, with some not included. The data hold about 180,000 clones, with over 80% observed a single time. The sample was PBMCs. The receptors shown here come from a girl aged 10-17 years in good health and CMV-seropositive. CDR3s include the opening cysteine and the closing phenylalanine or tryptophan. A D gene is named only where the DNA matches it firmly. Size tells how often a clone was seen (once, few, many) or the class of an expanded clone, and some rows leave it out.

14 TRBJ2-7 TRBV18 TRBD2 - CASSPGRSGDEQYF TGTGCCAGCTCACCAGGGCGGAGCGGGGACGAGCAGTACTTC
17 TRBJ2-3 TRBV18 TRBD2 - CASSPFGLAGGGDTQYF TGTGCCAGCTCACCATTCGGACTAGCGGGAGGGGGAGATACGCAGTATTTT
16 TRBJ2-3 TRBV9 TRBD2 - CASSPGTSDGTDTQYF TGTGCCAGCAGCCCGGGGACTAGCGACGGCACAGATACGCAGTATTTT
16 TRBJ1-6 TRBV4-1 - few CASSQERSSYNSPLHF TGCGCCAGCAGCCAAGAACGGAGCTCCTATAATTCACCCCTCCACTTT
16 TRBJ1-6 TRBV4-1 - - CASSQDIDSPRSPLHF TGCGCCAGCAGCCAAGACATCGACTCCCCGAGGTCACCCCTCCACTTT
15 TRBJ2-1 TRBV15 TRBD2 - CATSRGTSGLNEQFF TGTGCCACCAGCAGAGGTACTAGCGGACTCAATGAGCAGTTCTTC
11 TRBJ1-1 TRBV20-1 - - CSARDNAEAFF TGCAGTGCTAGAGATAATGCTGAAGCTTTCTTT
15 TRBJ1-1 TRBV10-2 TRBD1 - CASSESRTGLGEAFF TGCGCCAGCAGTGAATCACGGACAGGTCTAGGGGAAGCTTTCTTT
15 TRBJ2-2 TRBV19 TRBD1 - CASSVSTGVTGELFF TGTGCCAGTAGTGTTTCGACAGGGGTTACCGGGGAGCTGTTTTTT
14 TRBJ2-7 TRBV4-3 - - CASSQDTVAYEQYF TGCGCCAGCAGCCAAGATACAGTCGCCTACGAGCAGTACTTC
14 TRBJ2-5 TRBV14 TRBD1 - CASSQDPDRGPRYF TGTGCCAGCAGCCAAGATCCGGACAGGGGCCCCCGGTACTTC
15 TRBJ2-7 TRBV6-5 - - CASSPTEAGTYEQYF TGTGCCAGCAGTCCCACCGAGGCGGGGACCTACGAGCAGTACTTC
14 TRBJ1-2 TRBV7-9 TRBD1 - CASSRDRANYGYTF TGTGCCAGCAGCCGGGACAGGGCTAACTATGGCTACACCTTC
15 TRBJ2-3 TRBV9 TRBD1 - CASSADRGSTDTQYF TGTGCCAGCAGTGCCGACAGGGGGTCGACAGATACGCAGTATTTT
15 TRBJ2-7 TRBV7-9 - - CASSLVGRLSYEQYF TGTGCCAGCAGCTTAGTTGGCAGGTTGTCCTACGAGCAGTACTTC
13 TRBJ2-1 TRBV25-1 - few CASSETENNEQFF TGTGCCAGCAGTGAGACAGAAAACAATGAGCAGTTCTTC
15 TRBJ1-5 TRBV6-5 TRBD1 - CASSLGQGNNQPQHF TGTGCCAGCAGTTTAGGACAGGGGAACAATCAGCCCCAGCATTTT
14 TRBJ2-7 TRBV29-1 - - CSVEPAGRPYEQYF TGCAGCGTTGAACCGGCAGGGCGACCCTACGAGCAGTACTTC
16 TRBJ1-4 TRBV4-1 - - CASSLQAARRDEKLFF TGCGCCAGCAGCCTCCAGGCGGCACGCAGGGATGAAAAACTGTTTTTT
15 TRBJ2-2 TRBV10-1 TRBD2 - CASSGPLGGTGELFF TGCGCCAGCAGTGGACCCCTGGGGGGGACCGGGGAGCTGTTTTTT
14 TRBJ2-7 TRBV12-5 - - CASGLVEGRKVQYF TGTGCTAGTGGTTTGGTAGAGGGCCGGAAGGTGCAGTACTTC
15 TRBJ2-1 TRBV6-1 TRBD2 - CASSSGRGRYNEQFF TGTGCCAGCAGTAGCGGGAGGGGAAGGTACAATGAGCAGTTCTTC
15 TRBJ1-5 TRBV5-1 TRBD1 - CASSITGVSNQPQHF TGCGCCAGCAGCATAACAGGGGTTAGCAATCAGCCCCAGCATTTT
15 TRBJ2-3 TRBV29-1 TRBD1 - CSVGTGASLTDTQYF TGCAGCGTTGGGACAGGGGCAAGCCTCACAGATACGCAGTATTTT
14 TRBJ1-2 TRBV25-1 TRBD1 - CASKPQGAIDGYTF TGTGCCAGCAAACCACAGGGGGCTATCGATGGCTACACCTTC
15 TRBJ1-5 TRBV15 TRBD1 - CATSRDSGGHQPQHF TGTGCCACCAGCAGAGATTCAGGGGGTCATCAGCCCCAGCATTTT
15 TRBJ2-7 TRBV18 TRBD2 - CASSTSASGVYEQYF TGTGCCAGCTCCACCAGTGCTAGCGGGGTCTACGAGCAGTACTTC
11 TRBJ1-1 TRBV29-1 - - CSGRGNTEAFF TGCAGCGGTAGGGGGAACACTGAAGCTTTCTTT
12 TRBJ2-7 TRBV7-9 - - CASSLLVDEQYF TGTGCCAGCAGCTTATTAGTCGACGAGCAGTACTTC
12 TRBJ1-1 TRBV7-9 - few CASRPVNTEAFF TGTGCCAGCAGGCCAGTGAACACTGAAGCTTTCTTT
18 TRBJ2-5 TRBV5-1 TRBD1 - CASSTGTGSLFVQETQYF TGCGCCAGCAGTACTGGGACAGGGTCGCTTTTTGTCCAAGAGACCCAGTACTTC
13 TRBJ2-3 TRBV27 TRBD2 - CASRLLGTNTQYF TGTGCCAGCAGGCTCCTAGGGACTAATACGCAGTATTTT
16 TRBJ2-1 TRBV14 - once CASSQGSGSLHNEQFF TGTGCCAGCAGCCAAGGGTCGGGATCGCTCCACAATGAGCAGTTCTTC